These 31 T cell receptor beta chains were sequenced from one sample in a study of blood T cells in healthy people across ages. The authors ran a second PCR of about 7 to 11 cycles using a sample-barcoded 5' primer and a J-beta primer mix. TCRdb re-called the 5' RACE reads with MiXCR, one entry per CDR3 protein. The sample includes approximately 800,000 distinct CDR3 sequences, 35% to 40% of them seen just once. Sequencing was done on a sample of blood. The receptors shown here come from a man between 18 and 29 years old in good health.

The sample holds a few counts of this clonotype. The rearrangement uses TRBV12-3 or TRBV12-4 and TRBJ2-1; no clear D. The CDR3 is made up of 13 amino acids. Between the trimmed V and J ends, which lost 1 base and 12 bases, there was a span of 13 bases. The chain's CDR3 is CASSLGPSFGQFF. The CDR3 coding sequence is TGTGCCAGCAGTTTAGGCCCGTCCTTCGGGCAGTTCTTC.

This clonotype was seen only once. The rearrangement uses TRBV20-1 and TRBJ1-1; D remains ambiguous. CDR3 size: 12 residues. Germline V gives CDR1 DFQATT, CDR2 SNEGSKA (reference sequence). The CDR3 loop reads CSVTQPNTEAFF. CDR3 DNA: TGCAGCGTTACACAACCGAACACTGAAGCTTTCTTT.

The chain couples TRBV5-1 to TRBJ2-5; 11 bases are shared with TRBD2. Germline values: CDR1 SGHRS, CDR2 YFSETQ. Unmatched junction bases numbered 24, after V lost 6 bases and J lost 11 bases. The CDR3 length is 18 residues. CDR3 DNA sequence: TGCGCCAGCAAATCCCCCTACAGGGGGACTAGCGGTTTCAATGAGCAGTACTTC. Protein sequence: CASKSPYRGTSGFNEQYF.

The rearrangement joins TRBV5-1 to TRBJ1-1; D not certain. Trimming took 4 bases from V and 3 from J, leaving 13 bases between them. Germline CDR1 and CDR2: SGHRS and YFSETQ. This CDR3 region has 14 residues. The CDR3 bases are TGCGCCAGCAGCGTGGAAGCGGACTACACTGAAGCTTTCTTT. This sequence encodes CASSVEADYTEAFF.

CDR3 residues: CASSLKRGWGQKNSPLHF. CDR3 sequence (DNA): TGTGCCAGCAGTTTAAAACGTGGCTGGGGACAGAAAAATTCACCCCTCCACTTT. The chain combines TRBV12-3 or TRBV12-4 with TRBJ1-6; 7 nucleotides line up with TRBD1. Losses at the gene ends were 2 bases for V and 7 bases for J; bases not matched to a gene: 14. This CDR3 is 18 amino acids long.

This clonotype was observed a few times. The chain is built from TRBV4-3 and TRBJ2-2, with D tentatively TRBD1 (6 bases). Trimming took 4 bases from V and 3 from J, leaving 9 bases between them. The CDR3 is 14 residues long. In germline, CDR1 is LGHNA, CDR2 YSLEER. DNA of the CDR3: TGCGCCAGCAGCCCCCAGGGGTACACCGGGGAGCTGTTTTTT. This encodes CASSPQGYTGELFF.

This clonotype was observed many times. V is TRBV6-5 and J is TRBJ1-4; the match to TRBD1 covers 8 bases. Trimming at V came to 5 bases and at J to 8 bases, leaving 10 bases not matched to a gene. This CDR3 has 15 amino acids. Germline V gives CDR1 MNHEY, CDR2 SVGAGI. Here the CDR3 reads CASSKRQGFLEKLFF. CDR3 sequence (DNA): TGTGCCAGCAGTAAACGACAGGGGTTTTTGGAAAAACTGTTTTTT.

This clonotype was counted ten times or more. V gene TRBV6-2 or TRBV6-3 combines with J gene TRBJ2-3, with 8 bases fitting TRBD1. Germline CDR1 is MNHEY and CDR2 is SVGEGT. The CDR3 is made up of 16 amino acids. V was pared by 5 bases and J by 3 bases, with 10 bases of the junction left unmatched. CDR3 protein: CASSLRGQGGTDTQYF. In nucleotides, the CDR3 is TGTGCCAGCAGTCTACGAGGACAGGGTGGAACAGATACGCAGTATTTT.

V gene TRBV5-1 combines with J gene TRBJ2-7; D may be TRBD1 (7 bases). The J call may be incorrect, as the DNA end agrees better with TRBJ2-5. The germline V gene has CDR1 SGHRS and CDR2 YFSETQ. The CDR3 totals 16 residues. The DNA of the CDR3 is TGCGCCAGCAGCCTGGAGGTTTCCCAGGGGGGAGAGACCCAGTACTTC. Encoded protein: CASSLEVSQGGETQYF.

The chain employs TRBV6-4 and TRBJ2-3; TRBD2 agrees at 10 bases. V trimming: 0 bases; J trimming: 5 bases; junction bases outside the gene matches: 2. Looked up from germline, CDR1 is MRHNA and CDR2 is SNTAGT. This CDR3 spans 15 amino acids. The CDR3 DNA reads as TGTGCCAGCAGTGACTCAGCGGGGGGGAAAGATACGCAGTATTTT. Encoded protein: CASSDSAGGKDTQYF.

There are many counts of this clonotype. The chain links TRBV4-3 to TRBJ2-1; possible D gene TRBD2, 5 bases. Between the trimmed V and J ends, which lost 0 bases and 9 bases, there was a span of 6 bases. Germline V gene lookup returns CDR1 LGHNA and CDR2 YSLEER. This CDR3 has 12 residues. The CDR3 region is CASSQDRGEQFF. CDR3 in DNA: TGCGCCAGCAGCCAAGATCGGGGTGAGCAGTTCTTC.

On this clonotype itself: An end of the junction differs from the germline gene, which may be a read error. V and J are TRBV5-1 and TRBJ2-1, with D perhaps assigned TRBD1 or TRBD2 (6 bases each). The CDR3 sequence is 17 residues long. Germline values: CDR1 SGHRS, CDR2 YFSETQ. The DNA of the CDR3 is TGCGACAGCAGCTTGGGGTTGTGGGGGGCCTCCTACAATGAGCAGTTCTTC. Translation gives CDSSLGLWGASYNEQFF.

In its sample, this clonotype was seen a few times. The chain combines TRBV20-1 with TRBJ1-5, with 9 bases lining up with TRBD1. From germline, CDR1 is DFQATT and CDR2 SNEGSKA (reference sequence). The CDR3 is 16 amino acids. The J segment lost 3 bases and the V segment lost 2 bases, leaving 8 bases of the junction unmatched. Here the CDR3 DNA reads TGCAGTGCTAGACGCCTGGACAGGGGATACAATCAGCCCCAGCATTTT. Translation gives CSARRLDRGYNQPQHF.

The chain recombines TRBV3-1 with TRBJ2-1, with TRBD2 matching over 10 bases. The J call may be incorrect, as the DNA end agrees better with TRBJ2-7. This CDR3 has 18 residues. Germline V gives CDR1 LGHDT, CDR2 YNNKEL (reference sequence). The CDR3 is CASSPIGSSGGSYNEQYF. CDR3 coding DNA: TGTGCCAGCAGCCCCATCGGGAGTAGCGGGGGGTCTTACAATGAGCAGTACTTC.

V and J are TRBV12-3 or TRBV12-4 and TRBJ1-2; maybe TRBD1 (6 bases). V gave up 6 bases and J gave up 4 bases, with 15 bases separating them. The CDR3 has 14 residues. In nucleotides, the CDR3 is TGTGCCAGCAGGTCAGATGGGGGGCCCTATGGCTACACCTTC. It encodes CASRSDGGPYGYTF.

The V gene is TRBV3-1, the J gene TRBJ2-5; no clear D. Trimming cost V 0 bases and J 11 bases, with 19 bases left between them. From germline, CDR1 is LGHDT and CDR2 YNNKEL (reference sequence). The length of the CDR3 is 15 residues. The CDR3 bases are TGTGCCAGCAGCCAAGAATCACAGTCCTACAATGGGCAGTACTTC. Its translation is CASSQESQSYNGQYF.

This clonotype was observed a single time. This sequence may be a read error, since a much larger clone differs from it by one base. The chain is built from TRBV20-1 and TRBJ2-3, with D possibly called TRBD1 or TRBD2 (5 bases each). The CDR3 totals 15 residues. Germline-derived CDR1 and CDR2 are DFQATT and SNEGSKA (reference sequence). The ends were cut back, 6 bases at V and 6 bases at J, with 22 bases in the middle. The CDR3 DNA sequence: TGCAGTGCGAGTTCACAGGAGGCGTACGTTGATACGCAGTATTTT. As protein: CSASSQEAYVDTQYF.

This chain uses TRBV7-9 with TRBJ2-1, with 7 nucleotides matching TRBD2. After removal of 0 bases from V and 0 bases from J, the junction contained 5 bases not matched to a gene. The CDR3 consists of 17 residues. Germline V gene data show CDR1 as SEHNR and CDR2 as FQNEAQ (reference sequence). CDR3 in DNA: TGTGCCAGCAGCTTAGCGGGGGGGACGAGCTCCTACAATGAGCAGTTCTTC. Protein: CASSLAGGTSSYNEQFF.

This clonotype was detected a few times. V gene TRBV4-1 combines with J gene TRBJ1-2, with 7 positions matching TRBD1. The CDR3 extends over 15 amino acids. V trimming: 3 bases; J trimming: 4 bases; junction bases outside the gene matches: 8. In germline, CDR1 is MGHRA, CDR2 YSYEKL. CDR3 in DNA: TGCGCCAGCAGCCACCCCCAGGGGGGATTCTATGGCTACACCTTC. Protein: CASSHPQGGFYGYTF.

This clonotype was found a few times. The chain has TRBV18 and TRBJ1-2, with 8 bases matching TRBD1. With V trimmed by 0 bases and J by 4 bases, 4 bases remained unmatched. The CDR3 has 15 residues. Germline V gives CDR1 KGHSH, CDR2 LQKENI. The CDR3 DNA reads as TGTGCCAGCTCACCACCGCCCGGACAGGGCTATGGCTACACCTTC. It is translated as CASSPPPGQGYGYTF.

This clonotype has a handful of counts. The chain carries TRBV6-6 and TRBJ1-4; no firm D call. Germline V CDR1 and CDR2: MNHNY, SVGAGI (reference sequence). CDR3 length: 13 amino acids. Trimming pared 2 bases from V and 5 bases from J, leaving 6 bases between. Here the CDR3 DNA reads TGTGCCAGCAGTTACACGATCAATGAAAAACTGTTTTTT. Protein sequence: CASSYTINEKLFF.

This clonotype was recorded at least ten times. The V gene is TRBV12-3 or TRBV12-4, the J gene TRBJ2-3; 7 bases are a match to TRBD2. The CDR3 spans 14 residues. J gave up 5 bases and V 6 bases, and 8 bases lay outside the gene matches. As DNA, the CDR3 is TGTGCCAGCAGGCCACGTGGGAGGGGAGATACGCAGTATTTT. This encodes CASRPRGRGDTQYF.

The genes are TRBV12-3 or TRBV12-4 and TRBJ1-4, with TRBD1 identical over 9 bases. V shed 4 bases and J 8 bases; nucleotides not matched to a gene: 8. The CDR3 is made up of 15 amino acids. The CDR3, as DNA: TGTGCCAGCAGTTCGGGACAGGGAAGCCTCGAAAAACTGTTTTTT. Amino acids: CASSSGQGSLEKLFF.

The chain uses TRBV7-2 and TRBJ2-3; D is undetermined. CDR3 length equals 14 residues. V lost 4 bases, J lost 0 bases, and 8 bases lay in between. Germline V gene sequence: CDR1 SGHTA, CDR2 FQGNSA. As DNA, the CDR3 is TGTGCCAGCAGCTCGGAGATTAGCACAGATACGCAGTATTTT. It is translated as CASSSEISTDTQYF.

This clonotype was recorded many times. The gene calls are TRBV20-1 and TRBJ2-5; 7 bases agree with TRBD2. The CDR3 is 14 residues long. Germline V gene lookup returns CDR1 DFQATT and CDR2 SNEGSKA (reference sequence). Unmatched junction bases numbered 7, after V lost 6 bases and J lost 0 bases. The CDR3 DNA sequence: TGCAGTGCAGAAGCGGGGCCGTACCAAGAGACCCAGTACTTC. Residues: CSAEAGPYQETQYF.

This clonotype has just a few counts. The chain combines TRBV5-1 with TRBJ1-4; TRBD1 matches 11 bases. The CDR3 contains 16 residues. CDR1 and CDR2 (germline): SGHRS, YFSETQ. V trimming: 3 bases; J trimming: 6 bases; junction bases outside the gene matches: 7. CDR3 DNA sequence: TGCGCCAGCAGCTCGGACAGGGGGCCGGTCGATGAAAAACTGTTTTTT. Translated: CASSSDRGPVDEKLFF.

The chain carries TRBV7-2 and TRBJ2-2; D is uncertain. There are 13 residues in the CDR3. V lost 1 base and J lost 7, with 7 bases in between. Germline CDR1 reads SGHTA; CDR2 reads FQGNSA. CDR3 sequence reads: CASSLGFGGELFF. As DNA, the CDR3 is TGTGCCAGCAGCTTAGGTTTCGGCGGGGAGCTGTTTTTT.

This clonotype was seen a few times. The CDR3 region has the DNA TGTGCCACCAGAAGGGGCTATAATTCACCCCTCCACTTT. Amino acid sequence: CATRRGYNSPLHF. The rearrangement joins TRBV14 to TRBJ1-6; possibly TRBD1 for D (5 bases). This CDR3 is 13 amino acids long. Germline V gene data show CDR1 as SGHDN and CDR2 as FVKESK. Trimming stripped 10 bases from V and 3 bases from J, with 10 bases between. The entire variable domain, with the rest obtained from reference TRBV14 and TRBJ1-6, is as follows: EAGVTQFPSHSVIEKGQTVTLRCDPISGHDNLYWYRRVMGKEIKFLLHFVKESKQDESGMPNNRFLAERTGGTYSTLKVQPAELEDSGVYFCATRRGYNSPLHFGNGTRLTVT.

To note about this clonotype: Just one base apart from a much larger clone, this may be a read error. The chain couples TRBV12-3 or TRBV12-4 to TRBJ2-1; 7 nucleotides line up with TRBD1. This CDR3 comprises 16 residues. V lost 3 bases and J lost 13; bases outside the gene matches: 18. CDR3 sequence reads: CASSFNYGTAQETQFF. The DNA for the CDR3 is TGTGCCAGCAGTTTCAACTACGGGACAGCTCAAGAGACCCAGTTCTTC.

The rearrangement joins TRBV12-3 or TRBV12-4 to TRBJ2-2; 12 nucleotides agree with TRBD2. CDR3 length: 16 residues. V trimming: 2 bases; J trimming: 5 bases; junction bases outside the gene matches: 3. CDR3 region: CASSLRGLAGTGELFF. CDR3 coding DNA: TGTGCCAGCAGTTTAAGGGGACTAGCGGGTACCGGGGAGCTGTTTTTT.

The chain employs TRBV12-3 or TRBV12-4 and TRBJ1-1; D unresolved. The CDR3 covers 14 residues. V gave up 5 bases and J gave up 0 bases, with 10 bases separating them. This chain's CDR3 is CASSTTGVNTEAFF. The CDR3, as DNA: TGTGCCAGCAGTACGACCGGGGTGAACACTGAAGCTTTCTTT.